The sample holds a few counts of the clone carrying this T cell receptor (beta chain). This CDR3 has 14 amino acids. Looked up from germline, CDR1 is MNHNS and CDR2 is SASEGT. V lost 7 bases and J 0 bases, leaving 10 bases between the germline ends. This sample was included in a study of T-cell reconstitution after alpha-beta-depleted transplantation in children. Unique molecular identifiers featured in how the TCRbeta library was prepared. MiXCR, run by TCRdb on the PCR reads, gives a single entry per CDR3 protein. The sample carries over 400,000 distinct CDR3 sequences, under 15% recorded once. This material consisted of PBMCs from the stem cell graft donor, taken from the stem cell graft. The sequence came from a human donor who donated a stem cell graft to a child with combined immunodeficiency. This chain links TRBV6-1 with TRBJ2-1; D not resolved. The CDR3 sequence is CASKYQASYNEQFF. The CDR3, as DNA: TGTGCCAGCAAGTATCAGGCCTCCTACAATGAGCAGTTCTTC.